These 16 T cell receptor beta chains share one sample of origin, sequenced in a study of PD-1 blockade in mismatch repair-deficient tumors. Using immunoSEQ multiplex PCR, the repertoire was profiled, and TCRdb retains in-frame clones only, with some absent. The sample holds around 120,000 clones, almost 90% seen once. The sequenced sample was peripheral blood, obtained 70 to 72 weeks after starting pembrolizumab. These receptor sequences come from an adult with mismatch repair-deficient cancer.

The gene calls are TRBV6-5 and TRBJ2-5, with TRBD1 identical over 7 bases. The CDR3 runs to 13 residues. Germline V lookup: CDR1 MNHEY, CDR2 SVGAGI. J was trimmed by 4 bases and V by 6 bases; bases with no gene match: 5. In DNA form, the CDR3 reads TGTGCCAGCAGCAGGGGGTTGCGAGAGACCCAGTACTTC. Translated, it gives CASSRGLRETQYF.

This sequence joins TRBV4-1 and TRBJ2-2; the D is unclear. Germline V gene lookup returns CDR1 MGHRA and CDR2 YSYEKL. CDR3 length equals 16 residues. The V gene lost 0 bases and the J gene lost 3 bases, with 11 bases spanning the gap. CDR3: CASSQDLADYTGELFF. DNA for the CDR3: TGCGCCAGCAGCCAAGATTTGGCAGATTACACCGGGGAGCTGTTTTTT.

The chain uses TRBV6-6 and TRBJ1-4, with 11 bases matching TRBD1. Germline V gene sequence: CDR1 MNHNY, CDR2 SVGAGI (reference sequence). CDR3 length: 15 residues. The ends lost 2 bases at V and 7 bases at J; junction bases unmatched: 3. Here the CDR3 reads CASSYQDRGPEKLFF. The CDR3 DNA reads TGTGCCAGCAGTTACCAGGACAGGGGGCCTGAAAAACTGTTTTTT.

CDR3 DNA: TGTGCCTGGAGTGTACCGGGCAGTCACTCTGGAAACACCATATATTTT. Translation gives CAWSVPGSHSGNTIYF. V usage is TRBV30 and J usage is TRBJ1-3, with D hard to call. V was pared by 0 bases and J by 0 bases, with 12 bases between. Germline CDR1 is GTSNPN and CDR2 is SVGIG (reference sequence). The CDR3 is 16 residues long.

The chain employs TRBV27 and TRBJ2-2, with D possibly matching TRBD2 (5 bases). Germline lookup yields CDR1 MNHEY and CDR2 SMNVEV (reference sequence). This CDR3 comprises 13 residues. V was cut by 6 bases and J by 5 bases, with 10 bases left in between. CDR3 bases: TGTGCCAGCAGCGCCTCGGGAACCGGGGAGCTGTTTTTT. Translation gives CASSASGTGELFF.

The chain couples TRBV6-6 to TRBJ2-1; TRBD2 might be the D (6 bases). The germline gives CDR1 MNHNY, CDR2 SVGAGI (reference sequence). The CDR3 is 15 amino acids. Trimming left V 5 bases short and J 2 bases short, with 13 bases between. CDR3 region: CASSGSRGTYNEQFF. CDR3 DNA sequence: TGTGCCAGCAGTGGATCGCGGGGAACCTACAATGAGCAGTTCTTC.

This clone was observed a few times. The J gene is TRBJ2-3, the V gene TRBV10-3; TRBD2 matches 8 bases. Per the germline V gene, CDR1 is ENHRY and CDR2 is SYGVKD. Germline trimming cut 4 bases from V and 1 base from J; bases unmatched to any gene: 4. The CDR3 contains 15 residues. The CDR3 sequence: CAISGAGEGTDTQYF. The CDR3 coding sequence is TGTGCCATCAGTGGAGCGGGAGAGGGCACAGATACGCAGTATTTT.

J is TRBJ2-5 and V is TRBV5-6; D not certain. The CDR3 extends over 13 amino acids. CDR1 and CDR2 (germline): SGHDT, YYEEEE. With 2 bases removed from V and 3 bases from J, the gap between germline ends came to 8 bases. The CDR3 coding sequence is TGTGCCAGCAGCTTCCTACAGAAAGAGACCCAGTACTTC. This encodes CASSFLQKETQYF.

The chain couples TRBV29-1 to TRBJ2-1; D ambiguous. Per germline, CDR1 SQVTM and CDR2 ANQGSEA. The length of the CDR3 is 18 residues. V lost 1 base to trimming and J lost 1 base, with 20 bases between them. In DNA, the CDR3 is TGCAGCGTTGAAGGGGGTTATGACGGACCTGGATCCTACAATGAGCAGTTCTTC. Amino acid sequence: CSVEGGYDGPGSYNEQFF.

V gene TRBV10-1 combines with J gene TRBJ2-3; perhaps TRBD1 as D (5 bases). This CDR3 contains 12 residues. V lost 6 bases to trimming and J lost 4 bases, with 8 bases between them. The germline CDR1 and CDR2 sequences are WNHNN and SYGVQD (reference sequence). The CDR3, as DNA: TGCGCCAGCAGAGGGGATGCAGATACGCAGTATTTT. It codes for CASRGDADTQYF.

This clone occurred a few times. The V and J genes are TRBV6-1 and TRBJ2-7; tentatively, D is TRBD2 (6 bases). CDR1 is MNHNS, CDR2 SASEGT, per germline. V was trimmed by 4 bases and J by 0 bases, leaving 10 bases between them. The CDR3 is 14 amino acids. The CDR3 region has the DNA TGTGCCAGCAGTGTAGGGACTCGCTCCTACGAGCAGTACTTC. Residues: CASSVGTRSYEQYF.

This clone has only a few counts. The chain is built from TRBV7-9 and TRBJ2-7, with 13 bases matching TRBD2. V lost 5 bases and J lost 5; bases outside the gene matches: 6. This CDR3 has 15 residues. Germline-derived CDR1 and CDR2 are SEHNR and FQNEAQ (reference sequence). The DNA of the CDR3 is TGTGCCAGCAGCGTGACTAGCGGGAGGTCCCACGAGCAGTACTTC. Its translation is CASSVTSGRSHEQYF.

V and J are TRBV30 and TRBJ1-2; 9 positions agree with TRBD1. The CDR3 runs to 14 residues. V shed 5 bases and J 4 bases; nucleotides not matched to a gene: 8. The germline V gene has CDR1 GTSNPN and CDR2 SVGIG (reference sequence). The CDR3 bases are TGTGCCTGGGGCAGACAGGGGGGTGTCTATGGCTACACCTTC. Protein product: CAWGRQGGVYGYTF.

V and J are TRBV30 and TRBJ2-3; D not certain. The germline V gene has CDR1 GTSNPN and CDR2 SVGIG (reference sequence). Trimming shortened V by 6 bases and J by 1 base, and 14 bases separated the two germline ends. This CDR3 is built from 14 residues. This chain's CDR3 is CACLSVAGTDTQYF. The CDR3 region has the DNA TGTGCCTGTTTGTCGGTAGCCGGCACAGATACGCAGTATTTT.

The rearrangement joins TRBV27 to TRBJ2-7, with 11 bases lining up with TRBD2. The CDR3 covers 16 residues. CDR1 is MNHEY, CDR2 SMNVEV, per germline (reference sequence). The V gene end was trimmed by 5 bases and the J gene end by 0 bases; junction bases not matched to a gene: 6. CDR3 bases: TGTGCCAGCAGTAAAGCGACTAGCGGGGCCTCCTACGAGCAGTACTTC. It specifies CASSKATSGASYEQYF.

The V call is TRBV6-4, the J call TRBJ2-1, with 11 bases identical to TRBD1. The ends lost 2 bases at V and 6 bases at J; junction bases unmatched: 6. CDR3 length: 16 residues. Germline V gives CDR1 MRHNA, CDR2 SNTAGT. The chain's CDR3 is CASSDRIGTGGNEQFF. As DNA, the CDR3 is TGTGCCAGCAGTGACCGAATCGGGACAGGGGGCAATGAGCAGTTCTTC.